These 25 T cell receptor beta chains were all obtained from the same sample, sequenced in a study of T cells after yellow fever vaccination. MiXCR, applied by TCRdb to the 5' RACE reads, yields one record per CDR3 protein. The profile shows 300,000 to 350,000 distinct CDR3 sequences, around 4.4% of them singletons. Sequences were derived from PBMCs, sampled 15 days after the yellow fever booster vaccination. Every receptor here comes from a man between 18 and 29 years old who received the YFV17D yellow fever vaccine.

This chain joins TRBV7-9 and TRBJ2-4; 9 bases align to TRBD1. The CDR3 runs to 14 residues. Germline V gives CDR1 SEHNR, CDR2 FQNEAQ (reference sequence). The J segment lost 8 bases and the V segment lost 5 bases, leaving 7 bases of the junction unmatched. CDR3 in DNA: TGTGCCAGCAGCACCCCGGGACAGGGACACATTCAGTACTTC. Translation gives CASSTPGQGHIQYF.

This clonotype was found many times. The chain uses TRBV5-1 and TRBJ2-5, with 7 bases matching TRBD1. The germline V gene encodes CDR1 SGHRS and CDR2 YFSETQ. This CDR3 comprises 15 residues. V was pared by 3 bases and J by 2 bases, with 7 bases of the junction left unmatched. CDR3 residues: CASSSGTAGQETQYF. The CDR3 nucleotides read TGCGCCAGCAGCTCCGGGACAGCCGGACAAGAGACCCAGTACTTC. Complete variable domain (other parts from reference TRBV5-1 and TRBJ2-5): KAGVTQTPRYLIKTRGQQVTLSCSPISGHRSVSWYQQTPGQGLQFLFEYFSETQRNKGNFPGRFSGRQFSNSRSEMNVSTLELGDSALYLCASSSGTAGQETQYFGPGTRLLVL.

The chain is built from TRBV4-1 and TRBJ2-1; 14 bases fit TRBD2. The CDR3 loop spans 15 amino acids. Germline V lookup: CDR1 MGHRA, CDR2 YSYEKL. The ends lost 7 bases at V and 9 bases at J; junction bases unmatched: 8. The CDR3 DNA reads TGCGCCAGCAATCCACAGACTAGCGGGAGGGGTGAGCAGTTCTTC. Translated: CASNPQTSGRGEQFF.

The chain recombines TRBV28 with TRBJ1-4; D may be TRBD1 (5 bases). Trimming removed 7 bases from V and 7 bases from J, with 10 bases in between. Germline CDR1 MDHEN, CDR2 SYDVKM. This CDR3 spans 12 amino acids. CDR3 nucleotides: TGTGCCAGCACAAAGGGGTTTGAAAAACTGTTTTTT. It yields the protein CASTKGFEKLFF.

V gene TRBV6-5 combines with J gene TRBJ1-5; unclear D gene. This CDR3 is built from 15 residues. From germline, CDR1 is MNHEY and CDR2 SVGAGI. V dropped 2 bases and J dropped 7 bases, with 15 bases sitting between them. CDR3 nucleotides: TGTGCCAGCAGTTACATGAGAGGCGTAGGACAGCCCCAGCATTTT. This sequence encodes CASSYMRGVGQPQHF.

The J gene is TRBJ2-1, the V gene TRBV20-1; TRBD2 matches 7 bases. Germline CDR1 is DFQATT and CDR2 is SNEGSKA (reference sequence). V gave up 4 bases and J gave up 3 bases; unmatched junction bases: 3. The CDR3 consists of 13 residues. CDR3 nucleotides: TGCAGTGCTACGGGGGGTCGCTACAATGAGCAGTTCTTC. Encoded protein: CSATGGRYNEQFF.

The V gene is TRBV4-1, the J gene TRBJ2-7; no reliable D call. V gave up 1 base and J gave up 2 bases, with 6 bases separating them. Looked up from germline, CDR1 is MGHRA and CDR2 is YSYEKL. There are 13 residues in the CDR3. The CDR3 loop reads CASSQGQTYEQYV. The CDR3 region has the DNA TGCGCCAGCAGCCAAGGGCAGACCTACGAGCAGTACGTC.

This clonotype has more than one count but fewer than ten. J is TRBJ1-1 and V is TRBV18, with D perhaps matching TRBD1 (5 bases). Germline loops: CDR1 KGHSH, CDR2 LQKENI. Deletions cut 8 bases from V and 1 base from J, with 14 bases between. This CDR3 region has 14 residues. The CDR3 region is CASRVSGTNTEAFF. DNA of the CDR3: TGTGCCAGCCGCGTTAGTGGGACGAACACTGAAGCTTTCTTT.

A few counts support this clonotype. This rearrangement joins TRBV7-2 to TRBJ2-5, with 11 bases lining up with TRBD2. The J segment lost 3 bases and the V segment lost 3 bases, leaving 9 bases of the junction unmatched. The length of the CDR3 is 17 residues. CDR1 is SGHTA, CDR2 FQGNSA, per germline. Here the CDR3 reads CASSFAGGSGGEETQYF. The DNA of the CDR3 is TGTGCCAGCAGCTTCGCGGGAGGTAGCGGGGGGGAAGAGACCCAGTACTTC. The whole variable domain, remainder taken from reference TRBV7-2 and TRBJ2-5, is GAGVSQSPSNKVTEKGKDVELRCDPISGHTALYWYRQSLGQGLEFLIYFQGNSAPDKSGLPSDRFSAERTGGSVSTLTIQRTQQEDSAVYLCASSFAGGSGGEETQYFGPGTRLLVL.

The chain carries TRBV7-2 and TRBJ2-5; perhaps TRBD2 as D (6 bases). The CDR3 has 15 residues. The V end lost 6 bases, the J end lost 3 bases, and 17 bases lay between the germline ends. The germline V gene has CDR1 SGHTA and CDR2 FQGNSA. CDR3 loop: CASSPRRAGKETQYF. The DNA for the CDR3 is TGTGCCAGCAGTCCGCGGAGGGCTGGAAAAGAGACCCAGTACTTC.

The V and J genes are TRBV6-6 and TRBJ1-2, with 10 nucleotides matching TRBD1. Germline CDR1 is MNHNY and CDR2 is SVGAGI (reference sequence). The J segment lost 8 bases and the V segment lost 8 bases, leaving 2 bases of the junction unmatched. There are 11 residues in the CDR3. CDR3 residues: CASQDRGGYTF. The DNA for the CDR3 is TGTGCCAGCCAGGACAGGGGGGGCTACACCTTC.

The chain links TRBV6-5 to TRBJ2-1; 7 nucleotides match TRBD1. The CDR3 spans 17 residues. Unmatched junction bases numbered 11, after V lost 2 bases and J lost 4 bases. Germline values: CDR1 MNHEY, CDR2 SVGAGI. The CDR3 coding sequence is TGTGCCAGCAGTTACACCATGACAGGGCCGGTATACAATGAGCAGTTCTTC. Its translation: CASSYTMTGPVYNEQFF.

The chain links TRBV7-8 to TRBJ2-2; 9 nucleotides line up with TRBD2. V trimming: 4 bases; J trimming: 5 bases; junction bases outside the gene matches: 8. The CDR3 extends over 16 amino acids. Germline values: CDR1 SGHVS, CDR2 FQNEAQ. CDR3 nucleotide sequence: TGTGCCAGCAGCTCAACGGTCGCGGGGGGGACCGGGGAGCTGTTTTTT. It encodes CASSSTVAGGTGELFF.

This clonotype was picked up many times. The chain is built from TRBV29-1 and TRBJ1-1; D call uncertain. Trimming removed 1 base from V and 4 bases from J, with 13 bases in between. CDR1 and CDR2 from the germline V gene are SQVTM and ANQGSEA. This CDR3 contains 14 residues. In DNA, the CDR3 is TGCAGCGTTGAAGGGGGATTCCTGGGCACTGAAGCTTTCTTT. Its protein product is CSVEGGFLGTEAFF. Supplemented by reference TRBV29-1 and TRBJ1-1, the full variable domain reads SAVISQKPSRDICQRGTSLTIQCQVDSQVTMMFWYRQQPGQSLTLIATANQGSEATYESGFVIDKFPISRPNLTFSTLTVSNMSPEDSSIYLCSVEGGFLGTEAFFGQGTRLTVV.

In its sample, this clonotype was seen a few times. V usage is TRBV9 and J usage is TRBJ2-1; tentative D call: TRBD2 (7 bases). V was cut by 3 bases and J by 4 bases, with 14 bases left in between. Germline V gives CDR1 SGDLS, CDR2 YYNGEE. The CDR3 is 15 residues long. The CDR3, as DNA: TGTGCCAGCAGCGCTTCGGGGGGCCTATACAATGAGCAGTTCTTC. This codes for CASSASGGLYNEQFF.

V usage is TRBV30 and J usage is TRBJ2-7; D possibly corresponds to TRBD2 (6 bases). The CDR3 is made up of 15 amino acids. Germline CDR1 is GTSNPN and CDR2 is SVGIG (reference sequence). Trimming shortened V by 0 bases and J by 1 base, and 13 bases separated the two germline ends. The CDR3 DNA reads as TGTGCCTGGAGTGTACTGGAAGGGAGGTCCTACGAGCAGTACTTC. Amino acids: CAWSVLEGRSYEQYF.

In this sample, this clonotype turned up many times. The chain links TRBV12-3 or TRBV12-4 to TRBJ1-4, with D unresolved. V lost 1 base and J lost 8, with 11 bases in between. This CDR3 has 14 residues. The CDR3 is CASSLVRREEKLFF. DNA of the CDR3: TGTGCCAGCAGTTTAGTCAGGAGGGAGGAAAAACTGTTTTTT.

On this clonotype itself: An end of the junction differs from the germline gene, which may be a read error. The J gene is TRBJ1-2, the V gene TRBV4-1; D is ambiguous. This CDR3 is 11 amino acids long. Germline-derived CDR1 and CDR2 are MGHRA and YSYEKL. For the CDR3, the DNA is TGCGCCAGCAGCCACTACGCAAGGGCCCACTTC. It encodes CASSHYARAHF.

This clonotype was recorded a few times. CDR3 nucleotide sequence: TGTGCCAGCACGCGTCAATGGGGGGTCGCCACAGATACGCAGTATTTT. The encoded protein is CASTRQWGVATDTQYF. This sequence joins TRBV7-2 and TRBJ2-3; D is possibly TRBD2 (6 bases). CDR3 length: 16 residues. V gave up 7 bases and J gave up 2 bases, with 19 bases separating them. From germline, CDR1 is SGHTA and CDR2 FQGNSA.

This rearrangement joins TRBV5-1 to TRBJ1-2; unclear D gene. The V and J ends lost 0 bases and 6 bases respectively, with 6 bases between them. The CDR3 has 12 residues. Germline-derived CDR1 and CDR2 are SGHRS and YFSETQ. The CDR3 loop is CASSLAGNGYTF. The CDR3 bases are TGCGCCAGCAGCTTGGCCGGAAATGGCTACACCTTC.

Many counts were recorded for this clonotype. The chain combines TRBV5-1 with TRBJ1-1; the D gene is possibly TRBD1 (5 bases). This CDR3 has 14 residues. Germline V CDR1 and CDR2: SGHRS, YFSETQ. Trimming shortened V by 2 bases and J by 1 base, and 9 bases separated the two germline ends. Written as DNA, the CDR3 is TGCGCCAGCAGCTTCGACGGACAGAACACTGAAGCTTTCTTT. The encoded protein is CASSFDGQNTEAFF.

This clonotype was recorded at least ten times. The V and J genes are TRBV5-6 and TRBJ2-5, with TRBD2 matching over 12 bases. Per germline, CDR1 SGHDT and CDR2 YYEEEE. With V trimmed by 4 bases and J by 6 bases, 10 bases remained unmatched. The CDR3 is made up of 16 amino acids. CDR3 amino acids: CASSVPSGGAMKTQYF. The DNA for the CDR3 is TGTGCCAGCAGCGTCCCTAGCGGGGGGGCCATGAAGACCCAGTACTTC. Using reference TRBV5-6 and TRBJ2-5 for the parts outside the CDR3, the full variable domain is DAGVTQSPTHLIKTRGQQVTLRCSPKSGHDTVSWYQQALGQGPQFIFQYYEEEERQRGNFPDRFSGHQFPNYSSELNVNALLLGDSALYLCASSVPSGGAMKTQYFGPGTRLLVL.

The chain couples TRBV6-5 to TRBJ1-2; D remains unclear. From germline, CDR1 is MNHEY and CDR2 SVGAGI. The CDR3 runs 12 residues. V lost 5 bases, J lost 11 bases, and 15 bases lay in between. In DNA, the CDR3 is TGTGCCAGCAGTCAAGGGTCCCGGGAGTACACCTTC. It specifies CASSQGSREYTF.

This clonotype was counted at least ten times. V usage is TRBV11-2 and J usage is TRBJ1-3; maybe TRBD1 (5 bases). Trimming removed 3 bases at V and 0 bases at J, with 9 bases between. This CDR3 contains 15 residues. Looked up from germline, CDR1 is SGHAT and CDR2 is FQNNGV. The CDR3 sequence is CASSLDTNSGNTIYF. CDR3 coding DNA: TGTGCCAGCAGCTTGGACACCAACTCTGGAAACACCATATATTTT.

There are many counts of this clonotype. This chain connects TRBV7-9 to TRBJ2-1, with 9 bases matching TRBD1. The CDR3 spans 16 residues. Germline values: CDR1 SEHNR, CDR2 FQNEAQ (reference sequence). With 3 bases clipped from V and 4 bases from J, the junction kept 7 bases outside the gene matches. The CDR3 sequence: CASSLGQGALYNEQFF. CDR3 nucleotide sequence: TGTGCCAGCAGCTTGGGACAGGGAGCCCTGTACAATGAGCAGTTCTTC.